Presented here are 29 T cell receptor beta chains from one specimen sequenced in a study of T cells after posttransplantation cyclophosphamide. The repertoire was sequenced with immunoSEQ multiplex PCR; TCRdb's copy has only in-frame clones and lacks some. Listed for the sample are roughly 35,000 clones, none seen a single time. Sequenced material: PBMCs. All receptors derive from a girl aged 10 to 17 in good health, CMV-negative, and a related stem cell transplant donor.

This clone was picked up a small number of times. V and J are TRBV15 and TRBJ2-7, with TRBD1 matching 9 bases. With V trimmed by 1 base and J by 5 bases, 9 bases remained unmatched. Germline V CDR1 and CDR2: LNHNV, YYDKDF (reference sequence). This CDR3 has 16 amino acids. CDR3: CATSRGPGQGGDEQYF. For the CDR3, the DNA is TGTGCCACCAGCAGAGGACCGGGACAGGGTGGAGACGAGCAGTACTTC.

This clone was observed many times. The genes are TRBV4-1 and TRBJ2-7, with D tentatively TRBD1 (7 bases). The CDR3 is 18 residues long. Trimming stripped 0 bases from V and 7 bases from J, with 25 bases between. The germline V gene encodes CDR1 MGHRA and CDR2 YSYEKL. The CDR3 protein is CASSQERRGRTGLGEQYF. The CDR3 nucleotides are TGCGCCAGCAGCCAAGAAAGGCGGGGAAGGACAGGCTTGGGGGAGCAGTACTTC.

This clone was seen repeatedly, ten times or more. J is TRBJ2-7 and V is TRBV18; D possibly corresponds to TRBD2 (6 bases). Trimming shortened V by 0 bases and J by 7 bases, and 13 bases separated the two germline ends. This CDR3 region has 14 residues. Per the germline V gene, CDR1 is KGHSH and CDR2 is LQKENI. The CDR3 loop is CASSPPVRGGEQYF. The CDR3 bases are TGTGCCAGCTCACCACCAGTTAGGGGAGGAGAGCAGTACTTC.

This clone was observed at least ten times. The V gene is TRBV14, the J gene TRBJ2-7; D may be TRBD2 (6 bases). Germline lookup yields CDR1 SGHDN and CDR2 FVKESK. V was clipped by 3 bases and J by 7 bases, with 13 bases between them. CDR3 length: 13 residues. The CDR3 loop reads CASSQPLGREQYF. CDR3 bases: TGTGCCAGCAGCCAGCCCTTGGGGAGGGAGCAGTACTTC.

This clone was picked up a small number of times. Written as DNA, the CDR3 is TGCGCCAGCAGAGTCGGTACGGGTGGCTTCTACGAGCAGTACTTC. This codes for CASRVGTGGFYEQYF. The V call is TRBV4-1, the J call TRBJ2-7, with no clear D. Germline V gives CDR1 MGHRA, CDR2 YSYEKL. V dropped 6 bases and J dropped 3 bases, with 18 bases sitting between them. The CDR3 length is 15 residues.

This clone has a handful of counts. The chain combines TRBV7-6 with TRBJ1-2; perhaps TRBD1 as D (6 bases). Trimming cost V 0 bases and J 6 bases, with 14 bases left between them. The CDR3 is 15 amino acids. Germline V CDR1 and CDR2: SGHVS, FNYEAQ. This CDR3 is CASSLAPGAGDGYTF. The CDR3, as DNA: TGTGCCAGCAGCTTAGCGCCAGGGGCAGGGGATGGCTACACCTTC.

This clone was found a few times. The CDR3 reads CASSFRGPGPQHF. CDR3 DNA: TGTGCCAGCAGCTTCAGGGGCCCCGGGCCCCAGCATTTT. V is TRBV7-8 and J is TRBJ1-5, with D possibly matching TRBD1 (6 bases). CDR1 is SGHVS, CDR2 FQNEAQ, per germline. The length of the CDR3 is 13 residues. V was shortened by 3 bases and J by 9 bases, with 12 bases between the two germline ends.

This clone appeared many times. The V call is TRBV29-1, the J call TRBJ1-2; D might be TRBD1 (6 bases). CDR1 and CDR2 (germline): SQVTM, ANQGSEA. CDR3 length equals 13 residues. Trimming took 0 bases from V and 6 from J, leaving 11 bases between them. The CDR3: CSVEDWGRDGYTF. The CDR3 nucleotides are TGCAGCGTTGAAGATTGGGGGCGGGATGGCTACACCTTC.

This clone was observed a handful of times. The chain employs TRBV9 and TRBJ1-1; D may be TRBD1 (6 bases). Germline V gives CDR1 SGDLS, CDR2 YYNGEE. Trimming shortened V by 3 bases and J by 5 bases, and 17 bases separated the two germline ends. The CDR3 sequence is 15 residues long. The CDR3 reads CASSAPTGKGTEAFF. As DNA, the CDR3 is TGTGCCAGCAGCGCCCCTACAGGGAAGGGGACTGAAGCTTTCTTT.

This clone was seen a few times. The genes are TRBV30 and TRBJ1-2; D is unclear. Trimming removed 4 bases at V and 12 bases at J, with 21 bases between. The length of the CDR3 is 13 residues. Germline-derived CDR1 and CDR2 are GTSNPN and SVGIG (reference sequence). The CDR3 here is CAWKVLSYAGHTF. CDR3 nucleotide sequence: TGTGCCTGGAAAGTACTGTCTTATGCGGGCCACACCTTC. The complete variable domain, with remaining parts taken from reference TRBV30 and TRBJ1-2, reads SQTIHQWPATLVQPVGSPLSLECTVEGTSNPNLYWYRQAAGRGLQLLFYSVGIGQISSEVPQNLSASRPQDRQFILSSKKLLLSDSGFYLCAWKVLSYAGHTFGSGTRLTVV.

Many counts were recorded for this clone. The gene calls are TRBV6-1 and TRBJ2-1; D is perhaps TRBD1 (5 bases). The V gene's germline CDR1 is MNHNS and CDR2 SASEGT. V lost 4 bases and J 5 bases, leaving 9 bases between the germline ends. The CDR3 is 13 amino acids. This chain's CDR3 is CASSAQGNNEQFF. CDR3 DNA sequence: TGTGCCAGCAGTGCCCAGGGAAACAATGAGCAGTTCTTC.

The V and J genes are TRBV4-1 and TRBJ2-5; TRBD1 aligns across 11 bases. The DNA end is more similar to TRBJ2-7, so the J call may be wrong. The germline V gene encodes CDR1 MGHRA and CDR2 YSYEKL. The CDR3 has 15 residues. CDR3 amino acids: CASSQPGTGGYEQYF. DNA of the CDR3: TGCGCCAGCAGCCAACCCGGGACAGGGGGCTACGAGCAGTACTTC.

This clone was picked up many times. J is TRBJ2-2 and V is TRBV4-1; 11 positions match TRBD2. The J segment lost 2 bases and the V segment lost 0 bases, leaving 5 bases of the junction unmatched. This CDR3 has 18 residues. In germline, CDR1 is MGHRA, CDR2 YSYEKL. The CDR3: CASSQDRGLAENTGELFF. The DNA for the CDR3 is TGCGCCAGCAGCCAAGATAGGGGACTAGCGGAAAACACCGGGGAGCTGTTTTTT.

V gene TRBV28 combines with J gene TRBJ2-5; TRBD1 might be the D (5 bases). Germline CDR1 MDHEN, CDR2 SYDVKM. This CDR3 has 15 residues. Deletions cut 3 bases from V and 4 bases from J, with 15 bases between. This chain's CDR3 is CASSFLGRVGETQYF. The CDR3 DNA sequence: TGTGCCAGCAGTTTTCTAGGCAGGGTGGGAGAGACCCAGTACTTC.

This clone has ten or more counts. V gene TRBV7-2 combines with J gene TRBJ1-1; D unclear. This CDR3 has 13 residues. Trimming cost V 1 base and J 5 bases, with 8 bases left between them. The germline gives CDR1 SGHTA, CDR2 FQGNSA. CDR3 amino acids: CASSLERVTEAFF. The CDR3 DNA follows: TGTGCCAGCAGCTTAGAGCGGGTTACTGAAGCTTTCTTT.

This clone was detected ten times or more. This rearrangement joins TRBV28 to TRBJ1-1; weak D call: TRBD1 (5 bases). Germline loops: CDR1 MDHEN, CDR2 SYDVKM. Trimming left V 8 bases short and J 5 bases short, with 15 bases between. This CDR3 spans 13 amino acids. CDR3 protein: CASDRREGTEAFF. The CDR3 DNA follows: TGTGCCAGCGACCGGAGGGAGGGGACTGAAGCTTTCTTT. Based on the CDR3 plus reference TRBV28 and TRBJ1-1, the full variable domain is DVKVTQSSRYLVKRTGEKVFLECVQDMDHENMFWYRQDPGLGLRLIYFSYDVKMKEKGDIPEGYSVSREKKERFSLILESASTNQTSMYLCASDRREGTEAFFGQGTRLTVV.

This clone was counted at least ten times. V usage is TRBV10-3 and J usage is TRBJ1-2, with D possibly TRBD1 on 6 matching bases. This CDR3 is built from 15 residues. From germline, CDR1 is ENHRY and CDR2 SYGVKD. With 2 bases removed from V and 7 bases from J, the gap between germline ends came to 17 bases. The chain's CDR3 is CAISEAGRGSSGYTF. CDR3 coding DNA: TGTGCCATCAGTGAGGCGGGCAGGGGATCCTCTGGCTACACCTTC.

This clone was detected ten times or more. This rearrangement joins TRBV4-1 to TRBJ1-2; D unclear. The germline CDR1 and CDR2 sequences are MGHRA and YSYEKL. The CDR3 runs to 13 residues. V dropped 3 bases and J dropped 5 bases, with 10 bases sitting between them. For the CDR3, the DNA is TGCGCCAGCAGCCAGTCGACGGAGTATGGCTACACCTTC. Amino acid sequence: CASSQSTEYGYTF.

This clone was counted ten times or more. The chain uses TRBV28 and TRBJ1-2; 8 positions match TRBD1. V was clipped by 5 bases and J by 3 bases; unmatched bases: 14. Germline CDR1 is MDHEN and CDR2 is SYDVKM. The CDR3 contains 17 residues. This chain's CDR3 is CASSPPDREGWDYGYTF. CDR3 coding DNA: TGTGCCAGCAGTCCACCGGACAGGGAGGGTTGGGACTATGGCTACACCTTC.

This clone was seen repeatedly, ten times or more. The CDR3 coding sequence is TGTGCCTGGAGGGAACCGGGGGTTTACGAGCAGTACTTC. Translating it yields CAWREPGVYEQYF. V and J are TRBV30 and TRBJ2-7; a possible D gene is TRBD2 (6 bases). Germline CDR1 and CDR2: GTSNPN and SVGIG (reference sequence). This CDR3 comprises 13 residues. The V and J ends lost 3 bases and 4 bases respectively, with 13 bases between them. Variable domain in full (rest from reference TRBV30 and TRBJ2-7): SQTIHQWPATLVQPVGSPLSLECTVEGTSNPNLYWYRQAAGRGLQLLFYSVGIGQISSEVPQNLSASRPQDRQFILSSKKLLLSDSGFYLCAWREPGVYEQYFGPGTRLTVT.

This clone has ten or more counts. V gene TRBV18 combines with J gene TRBJ2-1; TRBD1 matches 9 bases. The ends lost 2 bases at V and 10 bases at J; junction bases unmatched: 12. The length of the CDR3 is 16 residues. Germline loops: CDR1 KGHSH, CDR2 LQKENI. CDR3 DNA: TGTGCCAGCTCACCATCGGGGACAGGGATCGTACGGGAGCAGTTCTTC. Translation: CASSPSGTGIVREQFF.

The V gene is TRBV16, the J gene TRBJ1-2; 8 positions agree with TRBD1. This CDR3 contains 12 residues. With 9 bases clipped from V and 5 bases from J, the junction kept 5 bases outside the gene matches. From germline, CDR1 is KGHSY and CDR2 FQNENV. The CDR3 nucleotides are TGTGCCAGTAGGACAGGGAGTTATGGCTACACCTTC. Translating gives CASRTGSYGYTF. Combining the CDR3 with reference TRBV16 and TRBJ1-2 gives the whole variable domain GEEVAQTPKHLVRGEGQKAKLYCAPIKGHSYVFWYQQVLKNEFKFLISFQNENVFDETGMPKERFSAKCLPNSPCSLEIQATKLEDSAVYFCASRTGSYGYTFGSGTRLTVV.

This clone showed up just a few times. The chain couples TRBV25-1 to TRBJ2-2; no clear D. The CDR3 length is 13 residues. Germline CDR1 reads MGHDK; CDR2 reads SYGVNS. The germline V and J ends were trimmed by 4 bases and 5 bases, with 8 bases remaining between them. The CDR3 loop is CASSALQTGELFF. CDR3 bases: TGTGCCAGCAGTGCCCTACAGACCGGGGAGCTGTTTTTT.

V gene TRBV9 combines with J gene TRBJ1-4, with D maybe TRBD1 (6 bases). Germline V gene lookup returns CDR1 SGDLS and CDR2 YYNGEE. Trimming removed 3 bases from V and 5 bases from J, with 11 bases in between. This CDR3 spans 14 amino acids. This chain's CDR3 is CASSARGGNEKLFF. CDR3 nucleotide sequence: TGTGCCAGCAGCGCCAGGGGAGGGAATGAAAAACTGTTTTTT.

This clone showed up just a few times. This chain links TRBV19 with TRBJ2-3, with unresolved D. V lost 0 bases to trimming and J lost 0 bases, with 22 bases between them. The CDR3 consists of 20 residues. Germline V lookup: CDR1 LNHDA, CDR2 SQIVND (reference sequence). The CDR3 region has the DNA TGTGCCAGTAGTATAGATTACACCCGACATCACAAACGTAGCACAGATACGCAGTATTTT. Its translation: CASSIDYTRHHKRSTDTQYF.

This clone was recorded at least ten times. The chain combines TRBV9 with TRBJ2-3, with 11 bases lining up with TRBD2. The germline CDR1 and CDR2 sequences are SGDLS and YYNGEE. The CDR3 length is 16 residues. Trimming cost V 4 bases and J 8 bases; bases outside gene matches: 12. CDR3 in amino acids: CASSTPSGGHPGTQYF. CDR3 sequence (DNA): TGTGCCAGCAGCACCCCTAGCGGGGGGCACCCGGGTACGCAGTATTTT.

Many counts were recorded for this clone. The chain links TRBV4-3 to TRBJ1-1, with TRBD1 as a possible D gene (6 bases). V lost 1 base and J lost 7, with 10 bases in between. This CDR3 comprises 13 residues. Germline V CDR1 and CDR2: LGHNA, YSLEER. The CDR3 is CASSQVGQIEAFF. In DNA form, the CDR3 reads TGCGCCAGCAGCCAAGTTGGACAGATTGAAGCTTTCTTT.

This clone has at least ten counts. As DNA, the CDR3 is TGTGCCATCAGTGACCGGGACATGAACACTGAAGCTTTCTTT. As protein: CAISDRDMNTEAFF. This chain links TRBV10-3 with TRBJ1-1; D is possibly TRBD1 (6 bases). V lost 3 bases to trimming and J lost 0 bases, with 8 bases between them. Per the germline V gene, CDR1 is ENHRY and CDR2 is SYGVKD. The CDR3 length is 14 residues.

There are many counts of this clone. The chain links TRBV7-9 to TRBJ1-1; D is unresolved. Germline V gene sequence: CDR1 SEHNR, CDR2 FQNEAQ (reference sequence). With 1 base removed from V and 3 bases from J, the gap between germline ends came to 9 bases. CDR3 length equals 14 residues. CDR3 sequence reads: CASSLDYRDTEAFF. Here the CDR3 DNA reads TGTGCCAGCAGCTTAGATTACCGGGACACTGAAGCTTTCTTT. Supplemented by reference TRBV7-9 and TRBJ1-1, the full variable domain reads DTGVSQNPRHKITKRGQNVTFRCDPISEHNRLYWYRQTLGQGPEFLTYFQNEAQLEKSRLLSDRFSAERPKGSFSTLEIQRTEQGDSAMYLCASSLDYRDTEAFFGQGTRLTVV.